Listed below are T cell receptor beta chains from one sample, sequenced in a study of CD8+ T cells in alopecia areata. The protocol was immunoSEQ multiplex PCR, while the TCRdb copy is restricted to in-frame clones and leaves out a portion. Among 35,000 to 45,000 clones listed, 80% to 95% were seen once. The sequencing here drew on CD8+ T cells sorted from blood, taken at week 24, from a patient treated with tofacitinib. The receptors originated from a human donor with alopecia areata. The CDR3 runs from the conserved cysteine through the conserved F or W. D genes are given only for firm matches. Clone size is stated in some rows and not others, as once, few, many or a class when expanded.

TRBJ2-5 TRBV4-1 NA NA CASSPSSVRQETQYF TGCGCCAGCAGCCCTAGCTCGGTGAGGCAAGAGACCCAGTACTTC
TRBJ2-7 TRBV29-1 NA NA CSVIDGYSYEQYF TGCAGCGTGATAGACGGTTACTCCTACGAGCAGTACTTC
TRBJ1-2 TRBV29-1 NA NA CSVDGGGSYGYTF TGCAGCGTTGACGGGGGTGGGTCCTATGGCTACACCTTC
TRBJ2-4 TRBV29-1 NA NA CSVVGAPQNIQYF TGCAGCGTTGTTGGGGCACCCCAAAACATTCAGTACTTC
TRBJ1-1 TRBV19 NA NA CASLRGPEAFF TGTGCCAGTCTTCGGGGGCCTGAAGCTTTCTTT
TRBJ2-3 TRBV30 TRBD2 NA CAWSVLERGKDTQYF TGTGCCTGGAGTGTACTCGAGCGGGGGAAAGATACGCAGTATTTT
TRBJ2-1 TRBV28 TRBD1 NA CASSPRIRGPIDHNEQFF TGTGCCAGCAGTCCGAGAATCAGGGGGCCAATAGACCACAATGAGCAGTTCTTC
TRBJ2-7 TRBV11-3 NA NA CASSLREDYEQYF TGTGCCAGCAGCTTAAGGGAGGACTACGAGCAGTACTTC
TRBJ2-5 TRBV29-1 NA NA CSVDPDSQETQYF TGCAGCGTTGATCCCGACAGTCAAGAGACCCAGTACTTC
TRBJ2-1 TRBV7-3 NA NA CASSLATANEQFF TGTGCCAGCAGCTTAGCGACAGCCAATGAGCAGTTCTTC
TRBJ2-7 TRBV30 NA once CAWSVTGIYEQYF TGTGCCTGGAGTGTAACAGGGATCTACGAGCAGTACTTC
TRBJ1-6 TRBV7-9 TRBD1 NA CASSLGQGGPLHF TGTGCCAGCAGCTTGGGACAGGGAGGGCCCCTCCACTTT
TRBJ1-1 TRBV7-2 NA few CASSLLGDTEAFF TGTGCCAGCAGCTTACTGGGGGACACTGAAGCTTTCTTT
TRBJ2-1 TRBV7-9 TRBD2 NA CASSRGGGPRNEQFF TGTGCCAGCAGCAGGGGCGGGGGGCCCCGCAATGAGCAGTTCTTC
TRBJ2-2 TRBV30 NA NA CAWRTAANTGELFF TGTGCCTGGCGGACGGCCGCGAACACCGGGGAGCTGTTTTTT
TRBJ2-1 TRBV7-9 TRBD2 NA CASSTRLADEQFF TGTGCCAGCAGTACGCGACTAGCCGATGAGCAGTTCTTC
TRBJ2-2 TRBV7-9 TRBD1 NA CASNFLGQGNTGELFF TGTGCCAGCAACTTCCTGGGACAGGGGAACACCGGGGAGCTGTTTTTT
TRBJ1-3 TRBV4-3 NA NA CASSQARTSTGNTIYF TGCGCCAGCAGCCAAGCTAGGACAAGCACTGGAAACACCATATATTTT
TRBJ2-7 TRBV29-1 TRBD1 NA CSVTGLSDRRLHSYEQYF TGCAGCGTCACCGGCCTCTCGGACAGGCGCTTGCACTCCTACGAGCAGTACTTC
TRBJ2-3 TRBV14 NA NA CASSPSSWTDTQYF TGTGCCAGCAGTCCAAGCAGTTGGACAGATACGCAGTATTTT
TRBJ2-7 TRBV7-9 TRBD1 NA CASSFQGVTYEQYF TGTGCCAGCAGCTTCCAGGGGGTCACCTACGAGCAGTACTTC
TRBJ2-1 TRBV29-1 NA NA CSVPLAEQFF TGCAGCGTCCCTCTTGCCGAGCAGTTCTTC
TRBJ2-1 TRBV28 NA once CASITSGAYFNEQFF TGTGCCAGCATCACCTCGGGTGCCTACTTCAATGAGCAGTTCTTC
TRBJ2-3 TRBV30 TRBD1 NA CAWTTGQGTDTQYF TGTGCCTGGACTACGGGACAGGGCACAGATACGCAGTATTTT
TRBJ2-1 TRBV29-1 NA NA CSVIRPRHEQFF TGCAGCGTTATTAGGCCCCGCCATGAGCAGTTCTTC
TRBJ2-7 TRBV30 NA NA CACNENTDEQYF TGTGCCTGTAACGAGAATACGGACGAGCAGTACTTC
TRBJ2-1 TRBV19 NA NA CASRGSGHNEQFF TGTGCCAGCCGGGGGTCGGGGCACAATGAGCAGTTCTTC
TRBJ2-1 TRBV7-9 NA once CASSLGDSPSYNEQFF TGTGCCAGCAGCTTAGGGGATAGCCCCTCCTACAATGAGCAGTTCTTC
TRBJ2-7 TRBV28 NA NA CASSFSREQYF TGTGCCAGCAGTTTTTCTCGGGAGCAGTACTTC
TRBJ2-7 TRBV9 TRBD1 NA CASSVDSGGYYEQYF TGTGCCAGCAGCGTAGATTCAGGGGGTTACTACGAGCAGTACTTC
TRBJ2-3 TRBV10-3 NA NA CAISDLAEELTDTQYF TGTGCCATCAGTGACCTTGCCGAGGAGTTGACAGATACGCAGTATTTT